The entry below gives a single T cell receptor (beta chain) sequence along with its context. Antigen unknown. The sample providers were healthy Caucasian people from Russia, aged roughly 6 to 95. This sample stems from a study of blood T cells in healthy people across ages. The study, taken as a whole, reports: Both naive CD4+ cell counts and diversity were greater in long-lived donors than in aged donors.

There are 16 residues in the CDR3. In germline, CDR1 is DFQATT, CDR2 SNEGSKA (reference sequence). V lost 4 bases and J lost 1, with 19 bases in between. Sample-barcoded 5' priming and a J-beta primer mix drove a second PCR of 7 to 11 cycles. Individual samples furnished no less than 2.5 million CDR3-containing paired-end reads apiece. TCRdb redid the calling of the 5' RACE reads with MiXCR, one entry per CDR3 protein. Of hundreds of thousands of distinct CDR3 sequences in the sample, around three fifths are singletons; the top ten hold approximately 24%. The rearrangement uses TRBV20-1 and TRBJ2-5; D could derive from TRBD1 or TRBD2 (5 bases each). The source material was blood. This sequence originates from a man between 35 and 55 years old in good health. The CDR3 DNA follows: TGCAGTGCTACCGGGACCCCAACCGCGTCCCAAGAGACCCAGTACTTC. Translated: CSATGTPTASQETQYF.